This T cell receptor (beta chain) stems from a study of cytomegalovirus exposure and HLA in healthy donors. For the study at large: Among the 400 or so donors who were genotyped, about 79% fell in the genetic ancestry cluster that is associated with self-reported Caucasian donors.

The germline V gene has CDR1 LNHDA and CDR2 SQIVND (reference sequence). CDR3 length: 16 amino acids. Use of 60 Vbeta and 13 Jbeta primers characterized the PCR. The table came from immunoSEQ multiplex PCR; TCRdb's copy has only in-frame clones and leaves some out. The table lists roughly 120,000 clones, with 3.6% in the top ten. A remark on this clone: Its antigen remains unknown. One end of the junction is discordant with germline, which a read error may explain. The same CDR3 is also encoded by other DNA sequences in this sample.

Points from the study as a whole: Investigators reported 164 TCR beta chains as tied to cytomegalovirus.

This TCR came from a man younger than 35 in good health and CMV-seronegative. The V and J genes are TRBV19 and TRBJ1-5; 10 bases agree with TRBD1. Sequencing used PBMCs. CDR3 in amino acids: CASSMTGGMGNQPQHF. The CDR3 coding sequence is TGTGCTAGTAGTATGACAGGGGGCATGGGCAATCAGCCCCAGCATTTT.